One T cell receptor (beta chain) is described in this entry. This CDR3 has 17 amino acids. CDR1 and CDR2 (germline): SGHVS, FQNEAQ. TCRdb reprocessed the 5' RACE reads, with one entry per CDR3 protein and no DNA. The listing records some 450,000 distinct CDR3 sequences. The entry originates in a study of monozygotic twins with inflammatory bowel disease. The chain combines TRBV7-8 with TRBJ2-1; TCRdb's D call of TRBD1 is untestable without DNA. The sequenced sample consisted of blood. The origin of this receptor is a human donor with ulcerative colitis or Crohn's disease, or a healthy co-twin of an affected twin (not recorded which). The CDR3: CASSLALGAGGANEQFF.